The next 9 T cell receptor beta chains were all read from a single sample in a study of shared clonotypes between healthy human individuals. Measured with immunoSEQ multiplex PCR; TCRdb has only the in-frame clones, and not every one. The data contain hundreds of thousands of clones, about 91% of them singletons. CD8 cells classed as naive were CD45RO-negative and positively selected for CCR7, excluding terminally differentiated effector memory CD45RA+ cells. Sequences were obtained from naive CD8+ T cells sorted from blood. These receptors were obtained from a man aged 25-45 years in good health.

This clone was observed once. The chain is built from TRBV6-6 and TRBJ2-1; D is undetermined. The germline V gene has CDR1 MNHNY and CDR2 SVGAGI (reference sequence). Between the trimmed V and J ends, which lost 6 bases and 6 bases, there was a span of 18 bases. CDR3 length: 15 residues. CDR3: CASSPGSAVSNEQFF. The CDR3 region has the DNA TGTGCCAGCAGCCCAGGATCCGCGGTTTCCAATGAGCAGTTCTTC.

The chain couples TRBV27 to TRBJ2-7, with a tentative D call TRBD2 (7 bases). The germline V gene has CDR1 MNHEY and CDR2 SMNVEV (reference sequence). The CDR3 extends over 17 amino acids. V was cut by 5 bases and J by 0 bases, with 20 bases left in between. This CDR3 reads CASSITGTKLSSYEQYF. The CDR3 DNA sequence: TGTGCCAGCAGTATAACAGGGACTAAGCTAAGCTCCTACGAGCAGTACTTC.

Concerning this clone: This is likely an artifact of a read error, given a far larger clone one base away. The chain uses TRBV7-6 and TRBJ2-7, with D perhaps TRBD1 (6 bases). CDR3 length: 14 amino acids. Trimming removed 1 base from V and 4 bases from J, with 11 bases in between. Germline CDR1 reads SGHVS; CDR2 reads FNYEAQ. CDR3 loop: CASSLDPGDYEQYF. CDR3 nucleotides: TGTGCCAGCAGCTTAGATCCAGGGGATTACGAGCAGTACTTC.

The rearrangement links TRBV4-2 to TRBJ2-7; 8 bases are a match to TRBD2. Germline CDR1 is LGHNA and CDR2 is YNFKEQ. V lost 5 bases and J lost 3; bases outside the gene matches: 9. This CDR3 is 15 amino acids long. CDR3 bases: TGTGCCAGCAGCTTTAATCCGGGACTAGTCTACGAGCAGTACTTC. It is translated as CASSFNPGLVYEQYF.

CDR3 sequence reads: CASSELRMTDTQYF. The DNA for the CDR3 is TGCGCCAGCAGTGAGTTGCGTATGACAGATACGCAGTATTTT. The gene calls are TRBV10-1 and TRBJ2-3; D unclear. The germline V gene has CDR1 WNHNN and CDR2 SYGVQD (reference sequence). The ends were cut back, 1 base at V and 3 bases at J, with 8 bases in the middle. This CDR3 spans 14 amino acids.

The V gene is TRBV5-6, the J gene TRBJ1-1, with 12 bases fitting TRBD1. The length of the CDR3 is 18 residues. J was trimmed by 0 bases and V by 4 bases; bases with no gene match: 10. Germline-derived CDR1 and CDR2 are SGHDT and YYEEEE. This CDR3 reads CASSRAGTGGWLNTEAFF. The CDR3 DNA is TGTGCCAGCAGCCGTGCGGGGACAGGGGGCTGGTTGAACACTGAAGCTTTCTTT.

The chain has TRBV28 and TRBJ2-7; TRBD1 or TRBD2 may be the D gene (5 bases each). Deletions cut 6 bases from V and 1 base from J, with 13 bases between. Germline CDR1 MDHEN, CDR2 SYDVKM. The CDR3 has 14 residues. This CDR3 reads CASRPTEGSYEQYF. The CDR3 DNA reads TGTGCCAGCAGACCTACCGAGGGGTCCTACGAGCAGTACTTC.

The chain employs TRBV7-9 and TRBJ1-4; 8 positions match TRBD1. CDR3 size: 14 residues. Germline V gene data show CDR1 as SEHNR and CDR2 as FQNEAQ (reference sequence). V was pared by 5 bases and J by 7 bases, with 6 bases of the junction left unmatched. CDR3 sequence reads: CASSRQGFSEKLFF. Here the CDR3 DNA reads TGTGCCAGCAGCCGACAGGGGTTTAGTGAAAAACTGTTTTTT.

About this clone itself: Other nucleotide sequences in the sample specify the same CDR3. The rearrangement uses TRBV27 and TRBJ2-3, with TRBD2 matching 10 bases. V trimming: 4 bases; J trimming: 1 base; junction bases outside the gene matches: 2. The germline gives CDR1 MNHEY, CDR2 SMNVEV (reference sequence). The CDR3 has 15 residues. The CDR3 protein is CASSSGLAGTDTQYF. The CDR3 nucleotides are TGTGCCAGCAGTTCAGGACTAGCGGGCACAGATACGCAGTATTTT.